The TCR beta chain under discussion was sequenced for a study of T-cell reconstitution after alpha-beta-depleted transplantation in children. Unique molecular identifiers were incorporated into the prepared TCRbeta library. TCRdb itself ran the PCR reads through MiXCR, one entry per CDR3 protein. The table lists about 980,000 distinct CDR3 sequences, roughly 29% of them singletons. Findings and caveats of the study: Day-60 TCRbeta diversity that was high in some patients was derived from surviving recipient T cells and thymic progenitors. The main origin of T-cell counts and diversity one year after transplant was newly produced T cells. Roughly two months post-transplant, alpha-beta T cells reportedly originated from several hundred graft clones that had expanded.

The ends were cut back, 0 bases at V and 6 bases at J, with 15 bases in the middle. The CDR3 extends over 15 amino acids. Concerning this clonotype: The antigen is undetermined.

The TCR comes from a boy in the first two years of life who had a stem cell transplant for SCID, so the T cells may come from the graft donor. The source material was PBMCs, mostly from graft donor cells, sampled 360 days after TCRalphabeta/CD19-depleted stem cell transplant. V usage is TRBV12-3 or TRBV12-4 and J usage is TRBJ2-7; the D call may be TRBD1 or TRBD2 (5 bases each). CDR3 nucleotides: TGTGCCAGCAGTTTAGCGAAGGGGCCAGGGAGCGAGCAGTACTTC. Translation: CASSLAKGPGSEQYF.